This T cell receptor beta chain was profiled in a study of T cell clones after liver transplantation. About the study: As an antigen-independent comparator, third-party-reactive TCRbeta sequences came from pre-transplant mixed lymphocyte reactions.

Method: immunoSEQ multiplex PCR; TCRdb's copy keeps in-frame clones and lacks some. The sample includes a few thousand clones, 35% to 50% seen only once; the top ten take about 13%. This clone was seen once. The antigen remains undetermined. This CDR3 region has 14 residues. V was clipped by 5 bases and J by 1 base, with 11 bases between them. In germline, CDR1 is LNHDA, CDR2 SQIVND (reference sequence). Proliferating CFSE-low MLR cells were sequenced to define alloreactive TCRbeta sequences. Stimulators were graft donor PBMCs, splenocytes, lymph-node cells, or third-party PBMCs for pre-transplant recipient cells.

V usage is TRBV19 and J usage is TRBJ1-1; D not resolved. Material for sequencing was CD4+ T cells from cultured PBMCs. This sequence originates from a human patient who received a liver transplant. Some T cells here may be from the graft donor. The CDR3 loop reads CASSHETANTEAFF. The CDR3 DNA is TGTGCCAGTAGTCACGAGACGGCGAACACTGAAGCTTTCTTT. The whole variable domain, remainder taken from reference TRBV19 and TRBJ1-1, is DGGITQSPKYLFRKEGQNVTLSCEQNLNHDAMYWYRQDPGQGLRLIYYSQIVNDFQKGDIAEGYSVSREKKESFPLTVTSAQKNPTAFYLCASSHETANTEAFFGQGTRLTVV.